This TCR beta chain stems from a study of blood T cell repertoires in COVID-19. Turning to the study itself: Whether acute or convalescent, the COVID-19 samples came from the United States, Italy and Spain. T cells, B-cell-depleted T cells, or PBMCs supplied cDNA or gDNA.

Original processing notes: Estimated nucleated cell counts came from reference gene primer amplification. Method: immunoSEQ multiplex PCR; TCRdb's copy keeps in-frame clones and lacks some. That table furnishes V, J and clone size, whereas the DNA furnished D and trimming. This repertoire shows some 370,000 clones, 70% to 90% found once; its top ten account for roughly 1.2%. Trimming took 4 bases from V and 5 from J; bases not matched to a gene: 7. The germline V gene encodes CDR1 SEHNR and CDR2 FQNEAQ (reference sequence). The CDR3 extends over 15 amino acids. J is TRBJ2-3 and V is TRBV7-9; 9 nucleotides line up with TRBD2. The sequencing input was peripheral blood. The origin of this receptor is a man aged 35 to 55 with acute or convalescent COVID-19. The DNA for the CDR3 is TGTGCCAGCAGCTCGCTAGCGGGGCGGGGAGATACGCAGTATTTT. Translated, it gives CASSSLAGRGDTQYF. Using reference TRBV7-9 and TRBJ2-3 for the parts outside the CDR3, the full variable domain is DTGVSQNPRHKITKRGQNVTFRCDPISEHNRLYWYRQTLGQGPEFLTYFQNEAQLEKSRLLSDRFSAERPKGSFSTLEIQRTEQGDSAMYLCASSSLAGRGDTQYFGPGTRLTVL.